The present T cell receptor beta chain was sequenced within a study of T-cell reconstitution after alpha-beta-depleted transplantation in children. Unique molecular identifiers tagged the TCRbeta library. In TCRdb, the PCR reads were re-called with MiXCR into one record per CDR3 protein. The table shows fewer than 550,000 distinct CDR3 sequences, with 15% to 20% occurring only once. This clonotype has just a few counts. Its antigen is not known. The CDR3 loop spans 15 amino acids. Germline V lookup: CDR1 LGHDT, CDR2 YNNKEL (reference sequence). V shed 2 bases and J shed 2 bases, with 10 bases lying between them. Findings and caveats of the study: There were reportedly several hundred expanded graft clones from which alpha-beta T cells came about two months after transplant. T cells produced anew were the main source of T-cell counts and diversity one year after transplant. Elevated TCRbeta diversity at day 60 was traced, in some patients, to surviving recipient T cells and thymic progenitors.

V usage is TRBV3-1 and J usage is TRBJ2-4, with D maybe TRBD2 (6 bases). The sample was PBMCs, mostly from graft donor cells, taken 360 days after TCRalphabeta/CD19-depleted stem cell transplant. The TCR originated in a boy under two years old who had a stem cell transplant for Wiskott-Aldrich syndrome, so the T cells may come from the graft donor. As DNA, the CDR3 is TGTGCCAGCAGCCAATTGGGACTGTCCAAAAACATTCAGTACTTC. It translates to CASSQLGLSKNIQYF. Complete variable domain (other parts from reference TRBV3-1 and TRBJ2-4): DTAVSQTPKYLVTQMGNDKSIKCEQNLGHDTMYWYKQDSKKFLKIMFSYNNKELIINETVPNRFSPKSPDKAHLNLHINSLELGDSAVYFCASSQLGLSKNIQYFGAGTRLSVL.